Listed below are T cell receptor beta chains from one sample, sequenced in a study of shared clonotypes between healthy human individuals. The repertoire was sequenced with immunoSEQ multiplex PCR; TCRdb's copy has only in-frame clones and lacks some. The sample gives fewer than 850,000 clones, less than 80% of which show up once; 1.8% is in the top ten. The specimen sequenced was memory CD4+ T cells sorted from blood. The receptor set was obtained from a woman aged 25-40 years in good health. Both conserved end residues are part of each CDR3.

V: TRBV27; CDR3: CASSGTGQINYGYTF
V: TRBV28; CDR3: CASNLLGQGVETQYF
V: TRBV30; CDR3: CAWSVRLAGETQYF
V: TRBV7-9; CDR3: CASSSLLATYEQYF
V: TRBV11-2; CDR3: CASSLDRTSYEQYF
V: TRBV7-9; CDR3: CASRSTGNNEQFF
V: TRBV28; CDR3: CASSFGRGGEQYF
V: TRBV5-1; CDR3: CASSLARDGGYTF
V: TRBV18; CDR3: CASSPYRGRGKARGPQETQYF
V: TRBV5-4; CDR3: CASSSGQPQAFF
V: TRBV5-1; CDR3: CASSLEQARQETQYF
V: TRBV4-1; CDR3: CASRLSSSSGANVLTF
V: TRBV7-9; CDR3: CASSPRLRDRGRETQYF
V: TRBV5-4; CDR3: CASSHDRVPTGELFF
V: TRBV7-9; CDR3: CASSTGQYQPQHF
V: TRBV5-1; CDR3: CASSLESIGEQFF
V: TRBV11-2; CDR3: CASSSDRGDQETQYF
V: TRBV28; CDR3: CASTLGGTDYGYTF
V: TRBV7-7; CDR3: CASSIGQGPYEQYF
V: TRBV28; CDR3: CASSLGFRTGSYEQYF
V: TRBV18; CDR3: CASSGPSGNTGELFF
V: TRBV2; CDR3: CASSGGGTAVTYEQYF
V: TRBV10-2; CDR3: CASRPKEGTSGETQYF
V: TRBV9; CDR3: CASSVESSPRYEQFF
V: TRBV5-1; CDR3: CASSPNTGTRDTQYF
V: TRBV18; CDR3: CASSPQTGLENEQFF
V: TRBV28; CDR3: CASSRGPESRYF
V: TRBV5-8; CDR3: CASSLGTSGRAEQFF
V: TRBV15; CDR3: CATSPHEVAIPSIQYF
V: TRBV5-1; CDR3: CASSFPSEGTEAFF
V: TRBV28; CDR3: CASSSDNYGYTF
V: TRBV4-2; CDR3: CASSPDFQETQYF
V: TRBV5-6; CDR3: CASSPGLAGAYTYEQYF
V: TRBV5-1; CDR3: CASDPSGRGNEQFF
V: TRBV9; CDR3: CASSVGETSDSYEQYF
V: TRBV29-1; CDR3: CSVKYGEAFF
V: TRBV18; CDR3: CASSPGLDSEQYF
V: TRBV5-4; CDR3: CASKATGGRYGYTF
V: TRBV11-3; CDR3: CASSPSGLAGTDTQYF
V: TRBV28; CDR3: CASGEYSGANVLTF
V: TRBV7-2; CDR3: CASSVRTSGREDYEQYF
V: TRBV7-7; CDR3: CASSPKGAGDTQYF